This TCR beta chain was observed in a study of CXCR4 blockade with PD-1 therapy in pancreatic cancer. Study-level points and caveats: More frequent amino acid clones had more nucleotide rearrangements, suggesting convergent selection.

As regards this clone: The antigen is unknown.

Libraries were prepared by immunoSEQ multiplex PCR; TCRdb keeps only in-frame clonotypes and omits some of them. Among thousands of clones listed, around 50% were seen once. Specimen: tumor tissue. The clonotype originates from a human donor with pancreatic ductal adenocarcinoma.

CDR3 sequence (DNA): TGTGCCAGTATTCGGGACGGACTAACCAGGGAGGCTTTCTTT. Translated, it gives CASIRDGLTREAFF. The genes are TRBV19 and TRBJ1-1, with D perhaps TRBD1 (5 bases). Germline assignment: CDR1 LNHDA and CDR2 SQIVND (reference sequence). V was trimmed by 7 bases and J by 11 bases, leaving 23 bases between them. The CDR3 has 14 amino acids.